This TCR beta chain is drawn from a study of T cells in Graves' hyperthyroidism and ophthalmopathy. Study outcomes and limitations: Most clonotypes that expanded in the thyroid above 0.001 also showed up in blood.

In its sample, this clonotype was seen a few times. The antigen is unknown. RNA transcripts yielded amplified TCR beta CDR3 regions. TCR CDR3 regions were first amplified by RT-PCR with HTBI primers. One entry per CDR3 protein results from TCRdb running MiXCR on the multiplex PCR reads. This table has approximately 530,000 distinct CDR3 sequences, less than 20% appearing once. Sequencing used blood. The receptor was isolated from a man in his forties or fifties with Graves' ophthalmopathy.

CDR3 nucleotide sequence: TGTGCCAGCAGCCCCAGGACTGGCTTGGAGCAGTACTTC. As protein: CASSPRTGLEQYF. The V call is TRBV7-9, the J call TRBJ2-7, with D perhaps matching TRBD2 (5 bases). The germline V and J ends were trimmed by 5 bases and 7 bases, with 15 bases remaining between them. CDR1 and CDR2 from the germline V gene are SEHNR and FQNEAQ (reference sequence). This CDR3 comprises 13 residues. The full variable domain, with the rest looked up from reference TRBV7-9 and TRBJ2-7, is DTGVSQNPRHKITKRGQNVTFRCDPISEHNRLYWYRQTLGQGPEFLTYFQNEAQLEKSRLLSDRFSAERPKGSFSTLEIQRTEQGDSAMYLCASSPRTGLEQYFGPGTRLTVT.